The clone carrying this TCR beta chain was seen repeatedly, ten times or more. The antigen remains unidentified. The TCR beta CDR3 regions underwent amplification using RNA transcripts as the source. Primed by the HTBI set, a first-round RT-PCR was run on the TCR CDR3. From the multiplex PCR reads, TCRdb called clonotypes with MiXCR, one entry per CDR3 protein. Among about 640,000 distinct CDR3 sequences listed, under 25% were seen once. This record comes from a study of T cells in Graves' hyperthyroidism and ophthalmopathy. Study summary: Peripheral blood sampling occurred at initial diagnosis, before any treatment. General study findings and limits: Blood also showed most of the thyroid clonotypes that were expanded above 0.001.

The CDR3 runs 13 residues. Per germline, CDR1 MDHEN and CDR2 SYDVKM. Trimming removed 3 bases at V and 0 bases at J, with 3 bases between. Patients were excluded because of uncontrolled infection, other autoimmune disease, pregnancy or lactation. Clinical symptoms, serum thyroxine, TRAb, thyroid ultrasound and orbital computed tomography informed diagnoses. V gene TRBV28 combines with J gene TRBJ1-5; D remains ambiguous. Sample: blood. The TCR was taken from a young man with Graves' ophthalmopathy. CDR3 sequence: CASSFTSNQPQHF. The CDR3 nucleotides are TGTGCCAGCAGTTTCACTAGCAATCAGCCCCAGCATTTT. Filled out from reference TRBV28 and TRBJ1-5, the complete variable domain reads DVKVTQSSRYLVKRTGEKVFLECVQDMDHENMFWYRQDPGLGLRLIYFSYDVKMKEKGDIPEGYSVSREKKERFSLILESASTNQTSMYLCASSFTSNQPQHFGDGTRLSIL.